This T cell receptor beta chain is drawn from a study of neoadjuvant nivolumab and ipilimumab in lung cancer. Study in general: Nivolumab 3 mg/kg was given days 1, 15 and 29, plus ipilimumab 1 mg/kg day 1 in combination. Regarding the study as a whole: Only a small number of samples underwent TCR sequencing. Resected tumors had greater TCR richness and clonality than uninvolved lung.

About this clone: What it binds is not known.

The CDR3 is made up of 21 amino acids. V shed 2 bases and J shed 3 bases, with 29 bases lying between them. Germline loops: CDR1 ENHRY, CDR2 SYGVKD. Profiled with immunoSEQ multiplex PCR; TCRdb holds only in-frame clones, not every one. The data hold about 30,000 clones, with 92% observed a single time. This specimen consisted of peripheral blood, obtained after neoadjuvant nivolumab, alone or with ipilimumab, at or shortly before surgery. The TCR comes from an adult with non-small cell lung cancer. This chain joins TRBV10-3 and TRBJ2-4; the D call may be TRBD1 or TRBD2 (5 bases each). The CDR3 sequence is CAISETFPDPGASLGKNIQYF. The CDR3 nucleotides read TGTGCCATCAGTGAGACGTTCCCAGACCCCGGGGCGAGTTTAGGCAAAAACATTCAGTACTTC.